Each of the 11 T cell receptor beta chains below was sequenced from the same sample in a study of OX40 agonist ivuxolimab in advanced cancers. Sequencing was performed with immunoSEQ multiplex PCR; in TCRdb, only in-frame clones are kept and a portion is missing. The table lists 45,000 to 55,000 clones, around four fifths of them singletons. The sample was CD4+ or CD8+ T cells sorted from blood, taken in a trial of the OX40 agonist ivuxolimab. The receptor source for this set is an adult with an advanced solid tumor such as melanoma, head and neck, liver or kidney cancer.

The chain has TRBV5-1 and TRBJ1-1; unclear D gene. Germline loops: CDR1 SGHRS, CDR2 YFSETQ. V gave up 0 bases and J gave up 1 base, with 10 bases separating them. This CDR3 is built from 15 residues. The DNA of the CDR3 is TGCGCCAGCAGCTTGGATGGCAGTTGGAACACTGAAGCTTTCTTT. Translation: CASSLDGSWNTEAFF. The whole variable domain, remainder taken from reference TRBV5-1 and TRBJ1-1, is KAGVTQTPRYLIKTRGQQVTLSCSPISGHRSVSWYQQTPGQGLQFLFEYFSETQRNKGNFPGRFSGRQFSNSRSEMNVSTLELGDSALYLCASSLDGSWNTEAFFGQGTRLTVV.

The chain combines TRBV27 with TRBJ1-1, with D perhaps matching TRBD1 (5 bases). Looked up from germline, CDR1 is MNHEY and CDR2 is SMNVEV (reference sequence). V dropped 5 bases and J dropped 0 bases, with 10 bases sitting between them. CDR3 length: 14 amino acids. In DNA form, the CDR3 reads TGTGCCAGCAGTGCCTGGGGGATGAACACTGAAGCTTTCTTT. Translated, it gives CASSAWGMNTEAFF.

The rearrangement links TRBV28 to TRBJ2-5; no clear D. V was clipped by 5 bases and J by 2 bases, with 12 bases between them. This CDR3 region has 14 residues. CDR1 and CDR2 (germline): MDHEN, SYDVKM. CDR3 coding DNA: TGTGCCAGCAGTACCACAGTGGTGCAAGAGACCCAGTACTTC. Its protein is CASSTTVVQETQYF.

This clone has a handful of counts. The genes are TRBV18 and TRBJ2-7; 8 bases align to TRBD2. Looked up from germline, CDR1 is KGHSH and CDR2 is LQKENI. The CDR3 is 18 amino acids. V gave up 3 bases and J gave up 3 bases; unmatched junction bases: 16. Here the CDR3 reads CASSPVPGGSPRDYEQYF. For the CDR3, the DNA is TGTGCCAGCTCACCGGTTCCGGGGGGGTCCCCCCGGGACTACGAGCAGTACTTC. Supplemented by reference TRBV18 and TRBJ2-7, the full variable domain reads NAGVMQNPRHLVRRRGQEARLRCSPMKGHSHVYWYRQLPEEGLKFMVYLQKENIIDESGMPKERFSAEFPKEGPSILRIQQVVRGDSAAYFCASSPVPGGSPRDYEQYFGPGTRLTVT.

There are a few counts of this clone. Here the CDR3 reads CASSSDVGGRGGETQYF. DNA for the CDR3: TGTGCCAGCAGCTCAGATGTTGGCGGGAGAGGTGGAGAGACCCAGTACTTC. The V call is TRBV9, the J call TRBJ2-5; the match to TRBD2 covers 7 bases. The germline CDR1 and CDR2 sequences are SGDLS and YYNGEE. The CDR3 extends over 17 amino acids. The ends lost 4 bases at V and 4 bases at J; junction bases unmatched: 16. Together with reference TRBV9 and TRBJ2-5, the CDR3 gives the full variable domain: DSGVTQTPKHLITATGQRVTLRCSPRSGDLSVYWYQQSLDQGLQFLIQYYNGEERAKGNILERFSAQQFPDLHSELNLSSLELGDSALYFCASSSDVGGRGGETQYFGPGTRLLVL.

The chain joins TRBV4-2 to TRBJ2-7, with 7 bases aligning to TRBD1. Looked up from germline, CDR1 is LGHNA and CDR2 is YNFKEQ. This CDR3 spans 15 amino acids. Germline trimming cut 3 bases from V and 5 bases from J; bases unmatched to any gene: 10. The CDR3, as DNA: TGTGCCAGCAGCCATTCCGGGACAGCCGGAGACGAGCAGTACTTC. It codes for CASSHSGTAGDEQYF.

The chain carries TRBV5-1 and TRBJ2-2, with TRBD1 matching 9 bases. With 3 bases clipped from V and 3 bases from J, the junction kept 6 bases outside the gene matches. Germline lookup yields CDR1 SGHRS and CDR2 YFSETQ. This CDR3 is 16 amino acids long. The CDR3, as DNA: TGCGCCAGCAGCTCACGGAGGACAGGGGACACCGGGGAGCTGTTTTTT. Its protein is CASSSRRTGDTGELFF.

This clone has more than one count but fewer than ten. The chain carries TRBV28 and TRBJ2-4; 9 bases map to TRBD1. Germline lookup yields CDR1 MDHEN and CDR2 SYDVKM. CDR3 length: 18 amino acids. The J segment lost 0 bases and the V segment lost 3 bases, leaving 9 bases of the junction unmatched. This CDR3 is CASSFGGQGWLAKNIQYF. The CDR3 bases are TGTGCCAGCAGTTTTGGGGGACAGGGATGGCTAGCCAAAAACATTCAGTACTTC.

The V gene is TRBV7-8, the J gene TRBJ2-7; no clear D gene. Germline V gives CDR1 SGHVS, CDR2 FQNEAQ. CDR3 length: 13 residues. The V and J ends lost 1 base and 7 bases respectively, with 11 bases between them. The CDR3 region is CASSLGNSGEQYF. The CDR3 DNA reads as TGTGCCAGCAGCTTAGGAAACTCTGGGGAGCAGTACTTC. Full variable domain (remainder filled in from reference TRBV7-8 and TRBJ2-7): GAGVSQSPRYKVAKRGQDVALRCDPISGHVSLFWYQQALGQGPEFLTYFQNEAQLDKSGLPSDRFFAERPEGSVSTLKIQRTQQEDSAVYLCASSLGNSGEQYFGPGTRLTVT.

The chain recombines TRBV11-1 with TRBJ2-1; D gene unclear. The CDR3 length is 16 residues. V lost 5 bases and J 4 bases, leaving 18 bases between the germline ends. The germline gives CDR1 SGHAT, CDR2 FQDESV (reference sequence). This chain's CDR3 is CASSHGLTILYNEQFF. Here the CDR3 DNA reads TGTGCCAGCAGCCACGGTTTGACAATACTGTACAATGAGCAGTTCTTC.

This clone was counted a few times. The CDR3 DNA reads as TGCGCCAGCAGCCCGGGACAGGGGTTCAATGAGCAGTTCTTC. Residues: CASSPGQGFNEQFF. The chain employs TRBV5-1 and TRBJ2-1, with 10 bases lining up with TRBD1. Trimming at V came to 4 bases and at J to 6 bases, leaving 4 bases not matched to a gene. The CDR3 has 14 amino acids. Germline loops: CDR1 SGHRS, CDR2 YFSETQ.